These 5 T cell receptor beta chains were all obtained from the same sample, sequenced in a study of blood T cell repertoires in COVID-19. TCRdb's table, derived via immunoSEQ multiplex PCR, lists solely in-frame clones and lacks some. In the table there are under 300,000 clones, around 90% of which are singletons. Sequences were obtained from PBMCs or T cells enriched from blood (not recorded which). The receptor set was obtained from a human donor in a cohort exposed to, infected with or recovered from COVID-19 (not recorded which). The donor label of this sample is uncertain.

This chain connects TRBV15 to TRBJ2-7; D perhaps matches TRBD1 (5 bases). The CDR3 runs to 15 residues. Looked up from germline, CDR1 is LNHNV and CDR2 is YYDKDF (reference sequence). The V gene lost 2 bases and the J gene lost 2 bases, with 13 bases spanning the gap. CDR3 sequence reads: CATSRPDSGAYEQYF. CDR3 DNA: TGTGCCACCAGCAGACCCGACAGTGGGGCCTACGAGCAGTACTTC.

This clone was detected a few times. The CDR3 bases are TGTGCCTGGAAAGCAGGGAATCAGCCCCAGCATTTT. Amino acid sequence: CAWKAGNQPQHF. The chain joins TRBV30 to TRBJ1-5; D might be TRBD1 (5 bases). The germline gives CDR1 GTSNPN, CDR2 SVGIG (reference sequence). The CDR3 is made up of 12 amino acids. Between the trimmed V and J ends, which lost 4 bases and 4 bases, there was a span of 8 bases.

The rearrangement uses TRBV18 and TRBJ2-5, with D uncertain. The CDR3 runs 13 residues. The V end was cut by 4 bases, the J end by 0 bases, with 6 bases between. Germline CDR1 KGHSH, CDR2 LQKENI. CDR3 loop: CASSRTDQETQYF. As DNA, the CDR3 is TGTGCCAGCTCACGAACAGACCAAGAGACCCAGTACTTC.

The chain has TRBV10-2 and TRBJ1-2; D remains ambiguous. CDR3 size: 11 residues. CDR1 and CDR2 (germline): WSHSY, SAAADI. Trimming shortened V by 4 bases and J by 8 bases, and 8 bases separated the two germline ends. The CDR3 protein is CASSGGKGYTF. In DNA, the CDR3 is TGCGCCAGCAGTGGAGGGAAAGGCTACACCTTC.

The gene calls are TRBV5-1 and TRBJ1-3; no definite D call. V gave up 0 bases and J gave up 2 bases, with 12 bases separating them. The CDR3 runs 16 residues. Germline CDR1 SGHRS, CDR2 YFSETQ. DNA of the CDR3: TGCGCCAGCAGCTTGGTGGGGAGTATCGCTGGAAACACCATATATTTT. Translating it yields CASSLVGSIAGNTIYF.